Presented here are 26 T cell receptor beta chains from one specimen sequenced in a study of identical twins. TCRdb re-called the 5' RACE reads through MiXCR, storing one row per CDR3 protein. The sample has a few hundred thousand distinct CDR3 sequences; about 8.5% are singletons. These records were also assigned to another study, of yellow fever vaccine responses in identical twins.

The sample comprised CD8+ T cells sorted from blood. The receptors come from a young woman in good health.

This clonotype was found many times. The chain links TRBV5-1 to TRBJ2-3; a weak D match, TRBD1 (5 bases). Germline lookup yields CDR1 SGHRS and CDR2 YFSETQ. The CDR3 runs to 14 residues. Trimming removed 0 bases from V and 1 base from J, with 6 bases in between. In DNA, the CDR3 is TGCGCCAGCAGCTTGGAACAGGGCACAGATACGCAGTATTTT. Encoded protein: CASSLEQGTDTQYF. Combining the CDR3 with reference TRBV5-1 and TRBJ2-3 gives the whole variable domain KAGVTQTPRYLIKTRGQQVTLSCSPISGHRSVSWYQQTPGQGLQFLFEYFSETQRNKGNFPGRFSGRQFSNSRSEMNVSTLELGDSALYLCASSLEQGTDTQYFGPGTRLTVL.

The chain joins TRBV4-2 to TRBJ2-1; 9 bases match TRBD2. This CDR3 spans 16 amino acids. The V and J ends lost 0 bases and 7 bases, in that order; junction bases with no gene match: 7. CDR1 is LGHNA, CDR2 YNFKEQ, per germline. The CDR3: CASSQDVRGGGNEQFF. CDR3 nucleotides: TGTGCCAGCAGCCAAGATGTGCGGGGGGGCGGAAATGAGCAGTTCTTC.

The chain couples TRBV6-5 to TRBJ2-3; 11 bases map to TRBD2. Germline CDR1 is MNHEY and CDR2 is SVGAGI. This CDR3 has 18 amino acids. The V gene end was trimmed by 3 bases and the J gene end by 4 bases; junction bases not matched to a gene: 12. The CDR3 bases are TGTGCCAGCAGTTATTTGCTAGCGGGGGGCTTGGTGGCAGATACGCAGTATTTT. Its protein product is CASSYLLAGGLVADTQYF.

The J gene is TRBJ2-2, the V gene TRBV10-3, with 10 bases fitting TRBD2. The CDR3 is 16 amino acids. V gave up 5 bases and J gave up 3 bases; unmatched junction bases: 6. Germline CDR1 ENHRY, CDR2 SYGVKD. CDR3 sequence reads: CAISPTSGMDTGELFF. Written as DNA, the CDR3 is TGTGCCATCAGTCCTACTAGCGGGATGGACACCGGGGAGCTGTTTTTT.

This clonotype was detected many times. The chain uses TRBV4-2 and TRBJ2-7; possibly TRBD2 for D (5 bases). The germline V gene has CDR1 LGHNA and CDR2 YNFKEQ. Trimming left V 0 bases short and J 2 bases short, with 11 bases between. This CDR3 has 15 amino acids. Here the CDR3 reads CASSQESAVTYEQYF. Here the CDR3 DNA reads TGTGCCAGCAGCCAAGAATCAGCGGTAACCTACGAGCAGTACTTC.

This clonotype appeared a few times. The chain couples TRBV11-2 to TRBJ2-2; no firm D call. The CDR3 extends over 16 amino acids. V was trimmed by 7 bases and J by 3 bases, leaving 18 bases between them. From germline, CDR1 is SGHAT and CDR2 FQNNGV. The DNA for the CDR3 is TGTGCCAGCAACCTTCGGTCTAGTGACCACACCGGGGAGCTGTTTTTT. It is translated as CASNLRSSDHTGELFF.

The chain employs TRBV27 and TRBJ2-7; D possibly corresponds to TRBD1 (7 bases). Trimming pared 4 bases from V and 5 bases from J, leaving 21 bases between. Looked up from germline, CDR1 is MNHEY and CDR2 is SMNVEV (reference sequence). CDR3 length: 16 residues. CDR3 DNA sequence: TGTGCCAGCAGTTCGCGACAGGGAGGTCTTCGGGACGAGCAGTACTTC. Its protein product is CASSSRQGGLRDEQYF.

This clonotype was counted at least ten times. The chain recombines TRBV12-3 or TRBV12-4 with TRBJ1-1, with D perhaps TRBD1 (6 bases). V was trimmed by 6 bases and J by 1 base, leaving 12 bases between them. This CDR3 is built from 14 residues. CDR3 in DNA: TGTGCCAGCAGCCCTGGACAGAGGAACACTGAAGCTTTCTTT. It codes for CASSPGQRNTEAFF.

Ten or more counts support this clonotype. The rearrangement uses TRBV12-3 or TRBV12-4 and TRBJ1-1; D not certain. The CDR3 consists of 13 residues. Trimming stripped 3 bases from V and 3 bases from J, with 8 bases between. The CDR3 bases are TGTGCCAGCAGTTTTGGCGGAGACACTGAAGCTTTCTTT. Encoded protein: CASSFGGDTEAFF.

Only a few counts were recorded for this clonotype. This sequence joins TRBV20-1 and TRBJ2-2; D not resolved. This CDR3 contains 12 residues. V lost 3 bases to trimming and J lost 5 bases, with 7 bases between them. The germline V gene encodes CDR1 DFQATT and CDR2 SNEGSKA (reference sequence). Here the CDR3 reads CSASTGTGELFF. CDR3 DNA: TGCAGTGCTAGTACTGGAACCGGGGAGCTGTTTTTT.

This clonotype was observed a few times. V and J are TRBV28 and TRBJ2-3; D gene unclear. The ends were cut back, 6 bases at V and 5 bases at J, with 12 bases in the middle. The CDR3 has 13 amino acids. The germline V gene has CDR1 MDHEN and CDR2 SYDVKM. The CDR3, as DNA: TGTGCCAGCAGACCTTTAGTGGAAGATACGCAGTATTTT. Protein: CASRPLVEDTQYF.

This clonotype has just a few counts. The V gene is TRBV7-9, the J gene TRBJ2-7; D is possibly TRBD1 (6 bases). Germline V gives CDR1 SEHNR, CDR2 FQNEAQ (reference sequence). The V end was cut by 7 bases, the J end by 6 bases, with 16 bases between. This CDR3 has 13 residues. In DNA form, the CDR3 reads TGTGCCAGCACCCTTCCAGGGGCTCCCGAGCAGTACTTC. It codes for CASTLPGAPEQYF. The full variable domain, in which reference TRBV7-9 and TRBJ2-7 provide the parts outside the CDR3, is DTGVSQNPRHKITKRGQNVTFRCDPISEHNRLYWYRQTLGQGPEFLTYFQNEAQLEKSRLLSDRFSAERPKGSFSTLEIQRTEQGDSAMYLCASTLPGAPEQYFGPGTRLTVT.

Only a few counts were recorded for this clonotype. The rearrangement joins TRBV2 to TRBJ2-1; 9 bases match TRBD2. From germline, CDR1 is SNHLY and CDR2 FYNNEI. The CDR3 spans 23 residues. V was clipped by 0 bases and J by 2 bases; unmatched bases: 23. The chain's CDR3 is CASSEALLMSGGYGLLTYNEQFF. The CDR3 DNA reads TGTGCCAGCAGTGAAGCGCTTCTTATGAGCGGGGGGTACGGCTTATTAACCTACAATGAGCAGTTCTTC. The complete variable domain, with remaining parts taken from reference TRBV2 and TRBJ2-1, reads EPEVTQTPSHQVTQMGQEVILRCVPISNHLYFYWYRQILGQKVEFLVSFYNNEISEKSEIFDDQFSVERPDGSNFTLKIRSTKLEDSAMYFCASSEALLMSGGYGLLTYNEQFFGPGTRLTVL.

This clonotype was counted ten times or more. The V call is TRBV10-3, the J call TRBJ2-3; 8 bases are a match to TRBD2. The trim removed 10 bases at V and 1 base at J, leaving 7 bases unmatched. The germline gives CDR1 ENHRY, CDR2 SYGVKD. There are 14 residues in the CDR3. The CDR3 is CATFSGDRTDTQYF. The CDR3 nucleotides are TGTGCCACCTTTAGCGGGGACCGCACAGATACGCAGTATTTT.

This clonotype was recorded at least ten times. This chain connects TRBV29-1 to TRBJ2-3; 7 bases fit TRBD2. Germline values: CDR1 SQVTM, CDR2 ANQGSEA. The CDR3 sequence is 13 residues long. Germline trimming cut 4 bases from V and 3 bases from J; bases unmatched to any gene: 4. The CDR3 nucleotides are TGCAGCGTTGGGTGGGAGGGGACAGATACGCAGTATTTT. Its translation: CSVGWEGTDTQYF.

This clonotype came up many times. The J gene is TRBJ2-7, the V gene TRBV7-9, with a possible D match to TRBD1 (5 bases). Germline CDR1 SEHNR, CDR2 FQNEAQ (reference sequence). V shed 6 bases and J shed 4 bases, with 13 bases lying between them. The CDR3 covers 13 residues. CDR3 amino acids: CASSPEDRYEQYF. For the CDR3, the DNA is TGTGCCAGCAGTCCTGAAGACAGATACGAGCAGTACTTC.

This clonotype was recorded at least ten times. V gene TRBV4-3 combines with J gene TRBJ2-2; D call uncertain. CDR3 size: 12 residues. V gave up 0 bases and J gave up 8 bases, with 4 bases separating them. Germline CDR1 reads LGHNA; CDR2 reads YSLEER. CDR3 coding DNA: TGCGCCAGCAGCCAAGATAATGGGGAGCTGTTTTTT. As protein: CASSQDNGELFF.

In its sample, this clonotype was seen a few times. The gene calls are TRBV29-1 and TRBJ1-2; D gene ambiguous. The CDR3 loop spans 11 amino acids. Trimming took off 5 bases at V and 8 bases at J, with 12 bases between the two ends. CDR1 and CDR2 from the germline V gene are SQVTM and ANQGSEA. The CDR3 region is CSVRVGYGYTF. In DNA form, the CDR3 reads TGCAGCGTTCGTGTGGGGTACGGCTACACCTTC.

This sequence joins TRBV5-5 and TRBJ2-7; D perhaps matches TRBD2 (5 bases). Germline V gene sequence: CDR1 SGHKS, CDR2 YYEKEE (reference sequence). The CDR3 consists of 15 residues. V was clipped by 0 bases and J by 5 bases, with 15 bases between them. CDR3 sequence reads: CASSLGTRVSDEQYF. The CDR3 DNA is TGTGCCAGCAGCTTGGGAACGAGGGTTTCCGACGAGCAGTACTTC.

This clonotype has only a few counts. The chain carries TRBV18 and TRBJ1-5, with D maybe TRBD1 (6 bases). V was shortened by 9 bases and J by 5 bases, with 26 bases between the two germline ends. The CDR3 runs to 17 residues. In germline, CDR1 is KGHSH, CDR2 LQKENI. The CDR3 DNA is TGTGCCAGGAGGAGGGTTTCGCGTCAGGGGACTGATCAGCCCCAGCATTTT. It yields the protein CARRRVSRQGTDQPQHF. The entire variable domain, with the rest obtained from reference TRBV18 and TRBJ1-5, is as follows: NAGVMQNPRHLVRRRGQEARLRCSPMKGHSHVYWYRQLPEEGLKFMVYLQKENIIDESGMPKERFSAEFPKEGPSILRIQQVVRGDSAAYFCARRRVSRQGTDQPQHFGDGTRLSIL.

The V and J genes are TRBV2 and TRBJ2-5; 7 nucleotides align to TRBD1. CDR1 SNHLY and CDR2 FYNNEI come from the germline V gene. The CDR3 consists of 17 residues. V was pared by 8 bases and J by 5 bases, with 20 bases of the junction left unmatched. The CDR3 spells CASHPHLDRPHGETQYF. The CDR3 DNA follows: TGTGCCAGCCACCCGCACCTGGACAGGCCCCACGGGGAGACCCAGTACTTC.

This clonotype was counted at least ten times. The CDR3 coding sequence is TGCGCCAGCAGTGAGTCAGGCCGGGAGCTGTTTTTT. This sequence encodes CASSESGRELFF. V is TRBV10-2 and J is TRBJ2-2; D remains unclear. From germline, CDR1 is WSHSY and CDR2 SAAADI. V lost 0 bases, J lost 9 bases, and 5 bases lay in between. The CDR3 has 12 amino acids.

The chain joins TRBV10-3 to TRBJ1-6; D is unclear. V lost 10 bases, J lost 7 bases, and 11 bases lay in between. This CDR3 is built from 12 residues. CDR1 is ENHRY and CDR2 is SYGVKD in the germline V gene. DNA of the CDR3: TGTGCCACCGGCCGTCGGAATTCACCCCTCCACTTT. The encoded protein is CATGRRNSPLHF.

V usage is TRBV2 and J usage is TRBJ2-1; 8 positions agree with TRBD2. Germline V lookup: CDR1 SNHLY, CDR2 FYNNEI. The CDR3 totals 14 residues. Losses at the gene ends were 4 bases for V and 3 bases for J; bases not matched to a gene: 2. The CDR3 DNA follows: TGTGCCAGCAGTGGCGCGGGAGGCTACAATGAGCAGTTCTTC. Translated: CASSGAGGYNEQFF.

This clonotype was recorded many times. The J gene is TRBJ2-3, the V gene TRBV12-3 or TRBV12-4, with D perhaps matching TRBD2 (5 bases). CDR3 length equals 15 residues. Trimming left V 4 bases short and J 2 bases short, with 13 bases between. Here the CDR3 reads CASSSHMGVTDTQYF. The DNA of the CDR3 is TGTGCCAGCAGTTCTCATATGGGAGTCACAGATACGCAGTATTTT.

This clonotype appeared a few times. The rearrangement uses TRBV12-3 or TRBV12-4 and TRBJ1-1; D is possibly TRBD1 (5 bases). The ends were cut back, 3 bases at V and 10 bases at J, with 9 bases in the middle. The CDR3 has 11 amino acids. CDR3 sequence (DNA): TGTGCCAGCAGTTTCATGGGGGGAGCTTTCTTT. Its translation: CASSFMGGAFF.